These 25 T cell receptor beta chains came from one sample sequenced in a study of T-cell reconstitution after alpha-beta-depleted transplantation in children. The library targeted TCRbeta and was prepared with unique molecular identifiers. One entry per CDR3 protein results from TCRdb running MiXCR on the PCR reads. The data hold about 130,000 distinct CDR3 sequences, with more than 9.5% observed a single time. Sequencing used PBMCs, mostly from graft donor cells, obtained 180 days after TCRalphabeta/CD19-depleted stem cell transplant. These receptors originate from a girl in the first two years of life who had a stem cell transplant for combined immunodeficiency, so the T cells may come from the graft donor.

This clonotype turned up a few times. The CDR3 sequence is CAISRGDRGNEQYF. CDR3 nucleotides: TGTGCCATCAGTAGGGGCGACAGGGGGAACGAGCAGTACTTC. The chain uses TRBV10-3 and TRBJ2-7, with TRBD1 matching 9 bases. Losses at the gene ends were 5 bases for V and 5 bases for J; bases not matched to a gene: 7. This CDR3 has 14 residues. CDR1 ENHRY and CDR2 SYGVKD come from the germline V gene.

Many counts were recorded for this clonotype. The chain carries TRBV5-1 and TRBJ2-4; D gene uncertain. The V end was cut by 3 bases, the J end by 7 bases, with 14 bases between. There are 14 residues in the CDR3. The germline CDR1 and CDR2 sequences are SGHRS and YFSETQ. The DNA of the CDR3 is TGCGCCAGCAGCTCGAACAGCCCTACCAACATTCAGTACTTC. Protein product: CASSSNSPTNIQYF.

In its sample, this clonotype was seen a few times. The rearrangement uses TRBV20-1 and TRBJ2-5; TRBD2 is a possible D gene (7 bases). The length of the CDR3 is 15 residues. The germline V gene encodes CDR1 DFQATT and CDR2 SNEGSKA (reference sequence). The germline V and J ends were trimmed by 1 base and 2 bases, with 14 bases remaining between them. In DNA form, the CDR3 reads TGCAGTGCTAGAGGCGCGGGGGCTTGGCAAGAGACCCAGTACTTC. Encoded protein: CSARGAGAWQETQYF.

This clonotype was found a few times. CDR3 in DNA: TGTGCCAGCAGACCTACTATGACAGGGAGAGGAAACATTCAGTACTTC. Residues: CASRPTMTGRGNIQYF. The rearrangement uses TRBV5-5 and TRBJ2-4; 7 nucleotides agree with TRBD1. The trim removed 5 bases at V and 6 bases at J, leaving 14 bases unmatched. Germline V gene data show CDR1 as SGHKS and CDR2 as YYEKEE (reference sequence). The CDR3 extends over 16 amino acids.

This clonotype was detected a few times. This chain links TRBV20-1 with TRBJ2-7; D might be TRBD1 (7 bases). Deletions cut 6 bases from V and 5 bases from J, with 23 bases between. Germline assignment: CDR1 DFQATT and CDR2 SNEGSKA (reference sequence). CDR3 length: 15 residues. The CDR3 DNA reads as TGCAGTGCCCTTAGGGGTGAGGCAGGGGGGAACGAGCAGTACTTC. Protein: CSALRGEAGGNEQYF.

This clonotype was picked up a small number of times. V usage is TRBV6-2 or TRBV6-3 and J usage is TRBJ1-5, with D possibly TRBD1 on 6 matching bases. Per the germline V gene, CDR1 is MNHEY and CDR2 is SVGEGT. The CDR3 runs 15 residues. The germline V and J ends were trimmed by 6 bases and 4 bases, with 16 bases remaining between them. CDR3 sequence reads: CASSHIGGVNQPQHF. The CDR3 region has the DNA TGTGCCAGCAGCCACATAGGGGGAGTAAATCAGCCCCAGCATTTT.

The rearrangement joins TRBV3-1 to TRBJ2-2; D remains unclear. V gave up 0 bases and J gave up 0 bases, with 8 bases separating them. The CDR3 runs 16 residues. The germline V gene has CDR1 LGHDT and CDR2 YNNKEL (reference sequence). The CDR3 reads CASSQDLPANTGELFF. CDR3 sequence (DNA): TGTGCCAGCAGCCAAGATTTGCCCGCGAACACCGGGGAGCTGTTTTTT.

This chain links TRBV7-8 with TRBJ1-4; unclear D gene. The CDR3 extends over 14 amino acids. V gave up 5 bases and J gave up 4 bases, with 11 bases separating them. Germline assignment: CDR1 SGHVS and CDR2 FQNEAQ. The chain's CDR3 is CASSRRPSNEKLFF. The CDR3 DNA reads TGTGCCAGCAGCCGACGACCGAGTAATGAAAAACTGTTTTTT.

In this sample, this clonotype turned up many times. CDR3 residues: CASSYSEGVYEQYF. The CDR3 bases are TGTGCCAGCAGTTACTCGGAGGGGGTCTACGAGCAGTACTTC. V is TRBV6-5 and J is TRBJ2-7; D possibly uses TRBD1 or TRBD2 (6 bases each). Between the trimmed V and J ends, which lost 0 bases and 3 bases, there was a span of 9 bases. This CDR3 has 14 residues. From germline, CDR1 is MNHEY and CDR2 SVGAGI.

This clonotype showed up just a few times. The CDR3 loop is CASSDSHRGSTQYF. The CDR3 DNA is TGTGCCAGCAGTGACAGTCACAGGGGTTCGACCCAGTACTTC. The chain couples TRBV25-1 to TRBJ2-5, with TRBD1 identical over 7 bases. Unmatched junction bases numbered 8, after V lost 3 bases and J lost 7 bases. The CDR3 has 14 residues. The germline V gene has CDR1 MGHDK and CDR2 SYGVNS.

This rearrangement joins TRBV12-3 or TRBV12-4 to TRBJ1-1; TRBD1 matches 9 bases. There are 15 residues in the CDR3. Unmatched junction bases numbered 5, after V lost 0 bases and J lost 6 bases. In nucleotides, the CDR3 is TGTGCCAGCAGTTTAGCGGGGACAGGGAGGCCTGAAGCTTTCTTT. It yields the protein CASSLAGTGRPEAFF.

V is TRBV5-1 and J is TRBJ2-3, with 7 nucleotides matching TRBD1. J lost 4 bases, V lost 0 bases, and 2 bases had no gene match. CDR3 length equals 14 residues. Germline V CDR1 and CDR2: SGHRS, YFSETQ. CDR3 coding DNA: TGCGCCAGCAGCTTGGGAGGGGGCGCAGATACGCAGTATTTT. Protein sequence: CASSLGGGADTQYF.

Only a few counts were recorded for this clonotype. The V call is TRBV10-3, the J call TRBJ2-7; 12 bases are shared with TRBD1. Germline V gene data show CDR1 as ENHRY and CDR2 as SYGVKD. This CDR3 contains 14 residues. Trimming took 7 bases from V and 4 from J; bases not matched to a gene: 5. CDR3 region: CAINPGQGAYEQYF. Written as DNA, the CDR3 is TGTGCCATCAATCCGGGACAGGGGGCATACGAGCAGTACTTC.

This clonotype has a count of ten or more. Here the CDR3 reads CASRSSGAYNEQFF. CDR3 DNA: TGTGCCAGCAGGTCGAGCGGGGCATACAATGAGCAGTTCTTC. The J gene is TRBJ2-1, the V gene TRBV12-3 or TRBV12-4; the match to TRBD2 covers 7 bases. J gave up 4 bases and V 6 bases, and 6 bases lay outside the gene matches. The CDR3 loop spans 14 amino acids.

The CDR3 loop is CASSERVGLQEKLFF. The CDR3 DNA is TGTGCCAGCAGTGAACGCGTAGGTCTTCAGGAAAAACTGTTTTTT. The genes are TRBV25-1 and TRBJ1-4; D uncertain. Trimming shortened V by 2 bases and J by 8 bases, and 15 bases separated the two germline ends. Germline lookup yields CDR1 MGHDK and CDR2 SYGVNS. The CDR3 runs 15 residues. The full variable domain, in which reference TRBV25-1 and TRBJ1-4 provide the parts outside the CDR3, is EADIYQTPRYLVIGTGKKITLECSQTMGHDKMYWYQQDPGMELHLIHYSYGVNSTEKGDLSSESTVSRIRTEHFPLTLESARPSHTSQYLCASSERVGLQEKLFFGSGTQLSVL.

The chain carries TRBV7-2 and TRBJ2-6; D unclear. The CDR3 covers 13 residues. From germline, CDR1 is SGHTA and CDR2 FQGNSA. With 6 bases removed from V and 2 bases from J, the gap between germline ends came to 5 bases. The CDR3, as DNA: TGTGCCAGCAGGGTGGCTGGGGCCAACGTCCTGACTTTC. Protein: CASRVAGANVLTF.

This sequence joins TRBV6-2 or TRBV6-3 and TRBJ1-5; no clear D. V lost 0 bases to trimming and J lost 5 bases, with 14 bases between them. Germline V gene sequence: CDR1 MNHEY, CDR2 SVGEGT. The CDR3 is 16 amino acids. The chain's CDR3 is CASSYSWDLADQPQHF. In DNA, the CDR3 is TGTGCCAGCAGTTACTCGTGGGATCTGGCTGATCAGCCCCAGCATTTT.

The V gene is TRBV11-1, the J gene TRBJ2-4; 7 bases are shared with TRBD1. This CDR3 contains 21 residues. Germline V CDR1 and CDR2: SGHAT, FQDESV (reference sequence). Losses at the gene ends were 0 bases for V and 0 bases for J; bases not matched to a gene: 17. The CDR3 bases are TGTGCCAGCAGCTTAGCGAAGACGACAGGGCTCGATACGCTAGCCAAAAACATTCAGTACTTC. This translates into CASSLAKTTGLDTLAKNIQYF.

This chain joins TRBV7-9 and TRBJ1-5, with D maybe TRBD1 (6 bases). The germline CDR1 and CDR2 sequences are SEHNR and FQNEAQ (reference sequence). Trimming took 8 bases from V and 0 from J, leaving 11 bases between them. The CDR3 loop spans 14 amino acids. This chain's CDR3 is CASGRGDSNQPQHF. CDR3 nucleotide sequence: TGTGCCAGCGGGAGGGGGGATAGCAATCAGCCCCAGCATTTT.

This clonotype was detected only a few times. The genes are TRBV5-1 and TRBJ2-5; TRBD2 matches 12 bases. The CDR3 loop spans 16 amino acids. The germline gives CDR1 SGHRS, CDR2 YFSETQ. The junction had 7 bases not matched to a gene; V was cut back by 4 bases and J by 3 bases. The CDR3 coding sequence is TGCGCCAGCAGCCCGTTACTAGCGGGAGGTAAAGAGACCCAGTACTTC. Translation: CASSPLLAGGKETQYF.

The chain is built from TRBV29-1 and TRBJ2-3, with 11 bases aligning to TRBD1. Germline assignment: CDR1 SQVTM and CDR2 ANQGSEA. The CDR3 is made up of 16 amino acids. V shed 6 bases and J 2 bases; nucleotides not matched to a gene: 10. The CDR3 is CSVNGQGALDTDTQYF. In DNA, the CDR3 is TGCAGCGTAAACGGACAGGGGGCGCTGGACACAGATACGCAGTATTTT.

In this sample, this clonotype turned up a few times. The chain has TRBV20-1 and TRBJ2-7; 8 bases are shared with TRBD2. CDR3 length: 14 amino acids. V shed 5 bases, J shed 0 bases, and the junction held 6 bases outside the gene matches. CDR1 DFQATT and CDR2 SNEGSKA come from the germline V gene (reference sequence). The CDR3: CSAVGGASSYEQYF. CDR3 DNA sequence: TGCAGTGCTGTCGGGGGGGCAAGCTCCTACGAGCAGTACTTC.

The chain joins TRBV20-1 to TRBJ2-2; D possibly corresponds to TRBD1 (5 bases). The CDR3 has 13 amino acids. The germline CDR1 and CDR2 sequences are DFQATT and SNEGSKA (reference sequence). Here the CDR3 DNA reads TGCGCTTGGGGCTCTACGGGTACCGGGGAGCTGTTTTTT. It yields the protein CAWGSTGTGELFF.

This chain links TRBV27 with TRBJ2-5; D tentatively fits TRBD1 or TRBD2 (5 bases each). Germline V gene sequence: CDR1 MNHEY, CDR2 SMNVEV (reference sequence). This CDR3 is 13 amino acids long. V shed 4 bases and J shed 1 base, with 7 bases lying between them. Written as DNA, the CDR3 is TGTGCCAGCAGTTGGGGGTCCCAAGAGACCCAGTACTTC. This sequence encodes CASSWGSQETQYF.

This clonotype showed up many times. V and J are TRBV4-3 and TRBJ2-7, with a weak D call TRBD2 (7 bases). Germline V gene data show CDR1 as LGHNA and CDR2 as YSLEER. V was trimmed by 0 bases and J by 4 bases, leaving 22 bases between them. The CDR3 extends over 18 amino acids. The CDR3 nucleotides read TGCGCCAGCAGCCAAGAAAGGGGGGCAGCGGGGTTTCATTACGAGCAGTACTTC. Its translation is CASSQERGAAGFHYEQYF.